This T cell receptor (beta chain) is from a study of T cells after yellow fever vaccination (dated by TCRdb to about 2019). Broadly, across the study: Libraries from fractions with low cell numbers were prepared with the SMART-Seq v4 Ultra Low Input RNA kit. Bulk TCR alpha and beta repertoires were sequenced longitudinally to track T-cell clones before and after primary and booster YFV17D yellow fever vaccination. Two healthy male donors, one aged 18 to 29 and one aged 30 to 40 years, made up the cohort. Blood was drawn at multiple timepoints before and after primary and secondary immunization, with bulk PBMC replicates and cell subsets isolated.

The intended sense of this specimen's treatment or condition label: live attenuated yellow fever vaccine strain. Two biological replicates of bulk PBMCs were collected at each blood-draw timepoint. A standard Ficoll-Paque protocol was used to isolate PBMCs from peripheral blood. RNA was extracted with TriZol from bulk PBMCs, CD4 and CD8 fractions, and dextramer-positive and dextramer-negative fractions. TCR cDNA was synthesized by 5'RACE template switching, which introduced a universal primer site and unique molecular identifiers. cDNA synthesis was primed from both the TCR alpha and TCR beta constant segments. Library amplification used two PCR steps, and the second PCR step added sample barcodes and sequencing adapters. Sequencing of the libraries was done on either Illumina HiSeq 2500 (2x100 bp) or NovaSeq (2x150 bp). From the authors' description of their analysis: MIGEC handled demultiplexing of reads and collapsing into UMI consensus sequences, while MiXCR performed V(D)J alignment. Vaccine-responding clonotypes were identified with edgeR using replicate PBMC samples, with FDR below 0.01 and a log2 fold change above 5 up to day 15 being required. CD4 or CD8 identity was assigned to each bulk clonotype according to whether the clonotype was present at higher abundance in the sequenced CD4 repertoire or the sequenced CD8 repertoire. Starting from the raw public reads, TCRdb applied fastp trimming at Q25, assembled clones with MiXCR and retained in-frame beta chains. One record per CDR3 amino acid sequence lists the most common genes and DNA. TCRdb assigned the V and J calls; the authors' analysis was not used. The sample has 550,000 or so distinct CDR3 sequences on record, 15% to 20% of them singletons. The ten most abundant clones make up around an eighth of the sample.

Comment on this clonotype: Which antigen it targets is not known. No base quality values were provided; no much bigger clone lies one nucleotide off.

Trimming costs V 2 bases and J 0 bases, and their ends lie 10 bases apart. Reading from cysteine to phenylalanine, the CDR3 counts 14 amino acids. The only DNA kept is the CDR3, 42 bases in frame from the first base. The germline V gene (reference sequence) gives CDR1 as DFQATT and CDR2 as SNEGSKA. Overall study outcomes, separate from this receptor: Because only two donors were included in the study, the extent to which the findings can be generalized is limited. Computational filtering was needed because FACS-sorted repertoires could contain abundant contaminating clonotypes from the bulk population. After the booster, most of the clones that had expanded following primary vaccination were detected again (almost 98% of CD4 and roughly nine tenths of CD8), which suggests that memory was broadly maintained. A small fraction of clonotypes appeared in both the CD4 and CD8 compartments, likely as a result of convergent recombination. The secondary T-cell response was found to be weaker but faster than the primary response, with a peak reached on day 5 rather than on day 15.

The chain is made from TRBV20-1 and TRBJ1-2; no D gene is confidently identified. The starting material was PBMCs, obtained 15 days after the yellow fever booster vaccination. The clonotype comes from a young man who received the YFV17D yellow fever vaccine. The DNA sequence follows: TGCAGTGCTAGAATTTTAAGGCCTAACTATGGCTACACCTTC. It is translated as CSARILRPNYGYTF.